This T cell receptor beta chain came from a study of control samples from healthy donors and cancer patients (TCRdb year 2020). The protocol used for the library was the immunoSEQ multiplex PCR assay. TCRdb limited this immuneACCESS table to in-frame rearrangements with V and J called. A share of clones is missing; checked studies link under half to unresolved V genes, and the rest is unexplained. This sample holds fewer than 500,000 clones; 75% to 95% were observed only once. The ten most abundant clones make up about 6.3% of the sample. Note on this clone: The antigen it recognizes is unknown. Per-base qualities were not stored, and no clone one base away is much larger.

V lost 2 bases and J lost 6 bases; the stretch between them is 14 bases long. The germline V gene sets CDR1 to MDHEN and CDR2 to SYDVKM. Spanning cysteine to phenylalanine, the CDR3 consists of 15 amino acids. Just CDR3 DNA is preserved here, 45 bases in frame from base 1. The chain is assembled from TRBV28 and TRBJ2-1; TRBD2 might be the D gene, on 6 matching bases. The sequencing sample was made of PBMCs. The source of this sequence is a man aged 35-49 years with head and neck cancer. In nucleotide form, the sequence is TGTGCCAGCAGTTTAGGGGGTCGGAGGGGCAATGAGCAGTTCTTC. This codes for CASSLGGRRGNEQFF.